This T cell receptor beta chain is from a study of cytotoxic CD8 clonotypes in ibrutinib-treated CLL (dated by TCRdb to about 2021). With regard to the full study: The cohort had 11 to 12 relapsed/refractory and 15 treatment-naive patients; 17 to 18 were IGHV unmutated. Partial responses were observed in about 25 patients and complete responses in 2; after a median follow-up of roughly 72 months, remission was maintained in 14 patients and progression was observed in approximately 12. Response samples were obtained after a median of approximately twelve months of treatment, with a range of roughly 6 to 40 months. On average, each sample yielded 250,000 to 300,000 productive templates and 94,082 productive rearrangements. Of the roughly 81 people in the trial, around 26 had longitudinal samples available. Cryopreserved peripheral blood mononuclear cells were obtained before treatment, at response, and at either sustained remission or disease progression. All remission and progressive disease samples were collected while patients were still receiving ibrutinib. Study-level results and caveats: Public clonotypes were rare and either shrank or stayed stable during treatment, and the rise in clonality at ibrutinib response reflected expansion of private clonotypes. Clonality rose at ibrutinib response, remained stable during sustained remission, and dropped back toward baseline at progression. Sampling times were not matched between sustained-remission and progressing patients, and lymph node repertoires were not studied. At baseline, clonality was higher than in age-matched healthy donors and showed a strong correlation with circulating CD8+ T-cell counts.

The CDR3, from cysteine to phenylalanine, totals 13 residues. The CDR3 DNA has 39 bases and is translated from base 1. The CDR1 and CDR2 encoded by the germline V gene are ENHRY and SYGVKD. V is cut by 9 bases and J by 6 bases, and the space between the germline ends is 17 bases. The sample's time point label, in plain terms: progressive disease on ibrutinib. For TCR beta library preparation, roughly 2 micrograms of genomic DNA was extracted from cryopreserved PBMCs. Longitudinal blood samples from CLL patients on ibrutinib monotherapy were analyzed using high-throughput TCR beta sequencing. The patients took part in an open-label, single-center phase 2 trial of ibrutinib monotherapy. With regard to this clone: Its antigen is not yet known. No much larger clone exists at a distance of one base, and base qualities are not known.

Each clonotype received, on average, around 10x coverage in deep resolution sequencing performed on a MiSeq, where the target depth lay between 1 in 1 million and 1 in 200,000 T cells. The immunoSEQ hsTCRB Kit was used to generate TCR beta libraries. As for the original processing: ImmunoSEQ Data Assistant and ImmunoSEQ Analyzer were used for data analysis, and V, D and J genes were assigned according to IMGT definitions. Clonality was computed as one minus normalized Shannon entropy of productive rearrangement frequencies, ranging from 0 to 1. Only overrepresented clonotypes making up at least 0.05% of the repertoire of each patient were included in the public clonotype analysis. Repertoires from 10 to 15 age-matched healthy donors in immuneACCESS were used as clonality controls. TCRdb took this table from immuneACCESS and kept in-frame rearrangements with V and J called. Such tables lack part of the clones; where checked against another copy, unresolved V genes explain under half of the gap, and the rest is unexplained. The V and J calls and clone size were taken over from that table, and D and trimming were inferred from the DNA. This sample holds 35,000 or so clones; around 75% were observed only once. The leading ten clones occupy 15% to 20% of the sample.

The sequences come from PBMCs, collected at disease progression, from a patient treated with ibrutinib. Rearrangement joined TRBV10-3 to TRBJ1-1; possibly the D gene is TRBD1, per 6 matching bases. The receptor's source is a human donor with chronic lymphocytic leukemia. The sequenced DNA: TGTGCCATAAGAGGGGGTTCGTACCCTGAAGCTTTCTTT. It translates as CAIRGGSYPEAFF.